The sequence of this T cell receptor beta chain was determined in a study of metastatic and nonmetastatic thyroid tumors. At the level of the study: The authors compared repertoires across blood and tumor or nodule tissue from malignant and benign thyroid patients.

J was trimmed by 8 bases and V by 5 bases; bases with no gene match: 7. The CDR3 has 13 residues. Germline CDR1 is MNHNS and CDR2 is SASEGT. This clone has at least ten counts. Its cognate antigen is unknown. As originally analysed: A distant-metastasis classifier for papillary thyroid cancer was built using CDR3 differences across clinicopathological groups. MiXCR was used by TCRdb to re-call the PCR reads. The V and J calls were determined by TCRdb, not by the authors. This sample has 65,000 to 70,000 clones, with 11% to 15% found just once. Thyroid surgery had not been preceded by any treatment in any patient. Notes on the study in general: Benign nodules reportedly had significantly lower TCR beta diversity than malignant thyroid tumors in blood and tumor.

Input material: blood. This chain connects TRBV6-1 to TRBJ1-2; 8 bases are a match to TRBD1. The sequence derives from a male donor with papillary thyroid cancer or a benign thyroid nodule (not recorded which). Some clones in this sample may be carry-over from other donors' samples. In DNA, the CDR3 is TGTGCCAGCAGTTCCTTGACAGGGGCCGGCTACACCTTC. Translating it yields CASSSLTGAGYTF.